The rows below give T cell receptor beta chains drawn from one sample of a study of PD-1 blockade in mismatch repair-deficient tumors. Profiled with immunoSEQ multiplex PCR; TCRdb holds only in-frame clones, not every one. Here the sample spans more than 90,000 clones, 65% to 80% being singletons. Source: peripheral blood, taken approximately 64 weeks after starting pembrolizumab. The receptors originated from an adult with mismatch repair-deficient cancer. The CDR3 runs from the conserved cysteine through the conserved F or W. A D gene is named only where the DNA matches it firmly. Some rows mark clone size as missing; the rest say once, few, many or name a class of expanded clone.

10,TRBJ2-1,NA,TRBV20-1,NA,CSAMSLNQFF,TGCAGTGCTATGTCCTTAAATCAGTTCTTC
16,TRBJ1-3,NA,TRBV9,NA,CASSVTENRSGNTIYF,TGTGCCAGCAGCGTGACAGAAAACCGCTCTGGAAACACCATATATTTT
14,TRBJ2-1,few,TRBV7-7,TRBD2,CASSQGLGVNEQFF,TGTGCTAGCAGCCAGGGACTAGGGGTCAATGAGCAGTTCTTC
15,TRBJ1-4,NA,TRBV11-2,NA,CASSLGLSTNEKLFF,TGTGCCAGCAGCTTAGGTCTCTCAACTAATGAAAAACTGTTTTTT
18,TRBJ2-6,NA,TRBV4-1,NA,CASSKRGEPQSRANVLTF,TGCGCCAGCAGCAAGAGGGGAGAACCACAAAGTCGGGCCAACGTCCTGACTTTC
12,TRBJ1-5,few,TRBV27,NA,CASTTGNQPQHF,TGTGCCAGCACCACAGGGAATCAGCCCCAGCATTTT
15,TRBJ2-2,NA,TRBV5-4,NA,CASRKGTSGTGELFF,TGTGCCAGCAGGAAAGGGACATCCGGGACCGGGGAGCTGTTTTTT
13,TRBJ2-7,NA,TRBV27,TRBD1,CASRGTGGDEQYF,TGTGCCAGCAGAGGGACAGGGGGGGACGAGCAGTACTTC
11,TRBJ2-7,NA,TRBV30,NA,CAWLGFYEQYF,TGTGCCTGGCTAGGCTTCTACGAGCAGTACTTC
14,TRBJ2-7,NA,TRBV4-2,NA,CASSLSTTHYEQYF,TGTGCCAGCAGCCTCTCGACTACTCACTACGAGCAGTACTTC
13,TRBJ2-1,NA,TRBV11-2,NA,CASSLDLSYEQFF,TGTGCCAGCAGCTTAGATCTTTCCTATGAGCAGTTCTTC
18,TRBJ2-1,NA,TRBV7-9,NA,CASSSFPRGGGSYNEQFF,TGTGCCAGCAGCTCGTTCCCGAGGGGGGGAGGGTCCTACAATGAGCAGTTCTTC
14,TRBJ1-5,few,TRBV6-5,NA,CASSSDRSNQPQHF,TGTGCCAGCAGCTCAGACAGGAGCAATCAGCCCCAGCATTTT
19,TRBJ2-3,NA,TRBV27,TRBD2,CASSPSVAGGPPPLDTQYF,TGTGCCAGCAGCCCATCAGTGGCGGGAGGGCCCCCGCCGTTGGATACGCAGTATTTT
13,TRBJ1-2,NA,TRBV6-5,TRBD1,CASTAGGAGGYTF,TGTGCCAGCACCGCAGGGGGGGCAGGAGGCTACACCTTC
14,TRBJ1-1,NA,TRBV14,NA,CASSQSRVRTEAFF,TGTGCCAGCAGCCAAAGTCGGGTTCGGACTGAAGCTTTCTTT
16,TRBJ2-7,few,TRBV19,NA,CASSWTISPNAGEQYF,TGTGCCAGTAGTTGGACGATATCCCCCAACGCGGGCGAGCAGTACTTC
15,TRBJ1-1,NA,TRBV2,NA,CASSPLGSLNTEAFF,TGTGCCAGCAGTCCTCTCGGGTCGTTGAACACTGAAGCTTTCTTT
16,TRBJ1-1,NA,TRBV6-5,NA,CASSYRLTRLNTEAFF,TGTGCCAGCAGTTACCGACTCACCAGGCTGAACACTGAAGCTTTCTTT
12,TRBJ2-1,NA,TRBV29-1,NA,CSVGVSGIEQFF,TGCAGCGTTGGTGTGTCTGGGATTGAGCAGTTCTTC
16,TRBJ2-2,once,TRBV6-5,TRBD2,CASSWGLAGNTGELFF,TGTGCCAGCAGTTGGGGACTAGCGGGGAACACCGGGGAGCTGTTTTTT
14,TRBJ1-2,NA,TRBV13,TRBD1,CASSETDRVDGYTF,TGTGCCAGCAGCGAGACGGACAGGGTGGATGGCTACACCTTC
16,TRBJ2-5,NA,TRBV2,TRBD2,CASSEPPSGRWETQYF,TGTGCCAGCAGTGAACCCCCTAGCGGGAGATGGGAGACCCAGTACTTC
15,TRBJ2-7,NA,TRBV27,TRBD1,CASSRRKQGTYEQYF,TGTGCCAGCAGTCGTAGGAAACAGGGGACCTACGAGCAGTACTTC